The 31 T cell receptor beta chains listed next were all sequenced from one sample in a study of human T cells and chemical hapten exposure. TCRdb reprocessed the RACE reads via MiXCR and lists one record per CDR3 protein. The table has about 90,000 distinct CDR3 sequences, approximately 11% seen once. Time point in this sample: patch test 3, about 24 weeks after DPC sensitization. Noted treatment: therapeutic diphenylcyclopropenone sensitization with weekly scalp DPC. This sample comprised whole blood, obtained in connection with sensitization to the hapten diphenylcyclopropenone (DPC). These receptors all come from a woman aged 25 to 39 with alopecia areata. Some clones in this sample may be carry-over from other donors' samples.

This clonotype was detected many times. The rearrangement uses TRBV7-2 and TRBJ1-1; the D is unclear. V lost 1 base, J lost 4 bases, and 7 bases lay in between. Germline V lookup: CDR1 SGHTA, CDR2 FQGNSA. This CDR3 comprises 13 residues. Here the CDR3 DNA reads TGTGCCAGCAGCTTAGAGAGTGGCACTGAAGCTTTCTTT. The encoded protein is CASSLESGTEAFF.

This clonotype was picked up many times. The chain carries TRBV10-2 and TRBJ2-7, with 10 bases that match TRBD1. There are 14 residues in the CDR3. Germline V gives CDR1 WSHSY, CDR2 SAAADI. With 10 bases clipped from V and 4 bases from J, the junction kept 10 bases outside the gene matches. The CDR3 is CATNPTGQGYEQYV. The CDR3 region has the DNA TGCGCCACCAATCCTACGGGACAGGGGTACGAGCAGTACGTC.

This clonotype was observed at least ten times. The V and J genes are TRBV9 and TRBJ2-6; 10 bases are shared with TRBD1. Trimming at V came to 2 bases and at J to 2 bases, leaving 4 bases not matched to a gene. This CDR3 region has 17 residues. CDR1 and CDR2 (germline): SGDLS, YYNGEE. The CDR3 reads CASSVRDRGTGANVLTF. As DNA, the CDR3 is TGTGCCAGCAGCGTGAGGGACAGGGGTACTGGGGCCAACGTCCTGACTTTC. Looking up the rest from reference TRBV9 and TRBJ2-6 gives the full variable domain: DSGVTQTPKHLITATGQRVTLRCSPRSGDLSVYWYQQSLDQGLQFLIQYYNGEERAKGNILERFSAQQFPDLHSELNLSSLELGDSALYFCASSVRDRGTGANVLTFGAGSRLTVL.

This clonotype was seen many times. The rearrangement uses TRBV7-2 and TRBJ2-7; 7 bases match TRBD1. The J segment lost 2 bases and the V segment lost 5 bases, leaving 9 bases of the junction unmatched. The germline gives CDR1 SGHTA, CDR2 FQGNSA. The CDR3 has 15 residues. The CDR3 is CASSPDTGVAYEQYV. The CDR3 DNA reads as TGTGCCAGCAGCCCGGATACAGGGGTGGCCTACGAGCAGTACGTC.

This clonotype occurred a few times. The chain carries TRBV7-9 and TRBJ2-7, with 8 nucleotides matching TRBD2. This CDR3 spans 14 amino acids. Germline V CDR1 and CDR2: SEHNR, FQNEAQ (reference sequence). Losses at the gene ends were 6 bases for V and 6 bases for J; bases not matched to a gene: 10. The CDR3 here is CASSRSGIEGEQYF. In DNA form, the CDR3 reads TGTGCCAGCAGTCGTAGCGGGATCGAAGGCGAGCAGTACTTC.

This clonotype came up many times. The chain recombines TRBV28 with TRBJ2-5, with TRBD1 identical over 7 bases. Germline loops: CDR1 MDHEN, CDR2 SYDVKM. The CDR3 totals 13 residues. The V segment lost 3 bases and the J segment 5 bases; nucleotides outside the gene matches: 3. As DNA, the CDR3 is TGTGCCAGCAGTTTGTTACAGGGGGAGACCCAGTACTTC. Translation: CASSLLQGETQYF.

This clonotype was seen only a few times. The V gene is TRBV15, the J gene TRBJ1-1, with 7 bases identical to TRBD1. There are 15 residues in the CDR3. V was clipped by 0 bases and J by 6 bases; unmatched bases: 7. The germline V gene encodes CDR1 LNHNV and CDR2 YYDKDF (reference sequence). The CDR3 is CATSRDVRGQAEAFF. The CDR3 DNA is TGTGCCACCAGCAGAGATGTAAGGGGGCAGGCTGAAGCTTTCTTT.

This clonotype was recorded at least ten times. This CDR3 is CASKPSRDRNEQFF. The CDR3 DNA is TGTGCCAGCAAGCCGAGTAGGGACCGAAATGAGCAGTTCTTC. This chain joins TRBV6-1 and TRBJ2-1; TRBD1 or TRBD2 may be the D gene (5 bases each). Germline CDR1 reads MNHNS; CDR2 reads SASEGT. This CDR3 has 14 residues. The germline V and J ends were trimmed by 7 bases and 7 bases, with 17 bases remaining between them.

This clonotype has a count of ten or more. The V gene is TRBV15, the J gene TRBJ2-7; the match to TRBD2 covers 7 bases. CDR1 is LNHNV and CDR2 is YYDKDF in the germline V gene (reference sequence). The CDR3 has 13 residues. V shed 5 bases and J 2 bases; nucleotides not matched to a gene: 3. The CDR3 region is CATSRAGTYEQYF. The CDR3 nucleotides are TGTGCCACCAGCCGAGCGGGAACCTACGAGCAGTACTTC. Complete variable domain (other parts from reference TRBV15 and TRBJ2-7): DAMVIQNPRYQVTQFGKPVTLSCSQTLNHNVMYWYQQKSSQAPKLLFHYYDKDFNNEADTPDNFQSRRPNTSFCFLDIRSPGLGDTAMYLCATSRAGTYEQYFGPGTRLTVT.

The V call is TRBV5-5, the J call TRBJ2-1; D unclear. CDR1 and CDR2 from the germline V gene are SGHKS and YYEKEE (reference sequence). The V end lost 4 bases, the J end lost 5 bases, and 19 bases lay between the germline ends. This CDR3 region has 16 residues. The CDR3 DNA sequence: TGTGCCAGCAGCCTGAGTCCCCTCCTGAGGAACAATGAGCAGTTCTTC. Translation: CASSLSPLLRNNEQFF.

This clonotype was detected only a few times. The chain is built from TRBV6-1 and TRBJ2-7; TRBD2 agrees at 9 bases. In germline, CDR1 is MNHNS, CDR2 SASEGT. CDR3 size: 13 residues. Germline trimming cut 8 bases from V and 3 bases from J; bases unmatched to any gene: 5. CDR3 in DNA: TGTGCCAGCGGACCTAGCGGGGTCTACGAGCAGTACTTC. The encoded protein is CASGPSGVYEQYF.

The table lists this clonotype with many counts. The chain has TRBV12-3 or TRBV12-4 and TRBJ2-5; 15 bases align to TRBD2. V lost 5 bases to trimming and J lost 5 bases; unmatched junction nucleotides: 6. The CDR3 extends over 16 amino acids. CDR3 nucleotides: TGTGCCAGCAGTAGGACTAGCGGGAGGGCCGCTGAGACCCAGTACTTC. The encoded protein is CASSRTSGRAAETQYF.

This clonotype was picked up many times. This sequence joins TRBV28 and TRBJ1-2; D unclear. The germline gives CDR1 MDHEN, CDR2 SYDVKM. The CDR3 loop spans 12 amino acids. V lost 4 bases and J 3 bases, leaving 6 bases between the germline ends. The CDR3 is CASSSSDYGYTF. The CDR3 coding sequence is TGTGCCAGCAGTTCCAGTGACTATGGCTACACCTTC.

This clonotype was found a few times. CDR3 loop: CASSFERASYEQYF. As DNA, the CDR3 is TGTGCCAGCAGCTTCGAGCGGGCCTCCTACGAGCAGTACTTC. The chain carries TRBV7-9 and TRBJ2-7; tentatively, D is TRBD2 (6 bases). The germline V and J ends were trimmed by 3 bases and 0 bases, with 9 bases remaining between them. Germline CDR1 and CDR2: SEHNR and FQNEAQ (reference sequence). CDR3 length: 14 residues.

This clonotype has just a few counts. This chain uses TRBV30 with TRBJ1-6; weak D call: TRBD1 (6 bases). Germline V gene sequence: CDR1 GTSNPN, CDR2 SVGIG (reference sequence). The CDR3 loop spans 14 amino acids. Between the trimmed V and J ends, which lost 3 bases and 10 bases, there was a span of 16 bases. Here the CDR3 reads CAWRRTGTYSPLHF. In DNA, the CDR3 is TGTGCCTGGAGGCGGACCGGGACATACTCACCCCTCCACTTT.

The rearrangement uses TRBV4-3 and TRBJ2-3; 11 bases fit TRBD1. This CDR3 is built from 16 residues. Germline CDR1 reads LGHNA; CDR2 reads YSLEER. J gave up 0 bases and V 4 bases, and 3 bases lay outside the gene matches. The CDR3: CASSRGTGGSTDTQYF. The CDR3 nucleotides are TGCGCCAGCAGCCGAGGGACAGGGGGAAGCACAGATACGCAGTATTTT.

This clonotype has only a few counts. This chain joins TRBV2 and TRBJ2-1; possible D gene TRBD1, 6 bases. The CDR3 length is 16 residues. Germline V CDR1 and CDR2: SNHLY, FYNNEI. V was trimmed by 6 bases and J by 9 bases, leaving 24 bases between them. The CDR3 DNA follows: TGTGCCAGCAGAAACAGGGTTTCCTCGGGTTTGAGTGAGCAGTTCTTC. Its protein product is CASRNRVSSGLSEQFF. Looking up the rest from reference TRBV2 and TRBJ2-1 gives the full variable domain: EPEVTQTPSHQVTQMGQEVILRCVPISNHLYFYWYRQILGQKVEFLVSFYNNEISEKSEIFDDQFSVERPDGSNFTLKIRSTKLEDSAMYFCASRNRVSSGLSEQFFGPGTRLTVL.

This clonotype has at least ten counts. As DNA, the CDR3 is TGCGCCAGCAGACTGGAGCTTGCGAACACCGGGGAGCTGTTTTTT. As protein: CASRLELANTGELFF. The J gene is TRBJ2-2, the V gene TRBV5-1; D ambiguous. Germline V lookup: CDR1 SGHRS, CDR2 YFSETQ. The CDR3 totals 15 residues. V dropped 5 bases and J dropped 0 bases, with 11 bases sitting between them.

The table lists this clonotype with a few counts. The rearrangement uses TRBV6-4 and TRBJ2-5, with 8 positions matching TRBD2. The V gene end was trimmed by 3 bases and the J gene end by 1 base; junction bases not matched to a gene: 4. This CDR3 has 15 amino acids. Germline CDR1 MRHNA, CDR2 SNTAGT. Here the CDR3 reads CASSEVAGSQETQYF. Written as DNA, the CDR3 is TGTGCCAGCAGTGAGGTAGCGGGGAGCCAAGAGACCCAGTACTTC.

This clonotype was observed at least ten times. The CDR3 bases are TGTGCCAGCAGCCTCAGGGTTGATGAAGAAAAACTGTTTTTT. This translates into CASSLRVDEEKLFF. The rearrangement links TRBV11-2 to TRBJ1-4; TRBD1 might be the D (5 bases). Germline-derived CDR1 and CDR2 are SGHAT and FQNNGV. V lost 5 bases and J 8 bases, leaving 15 bases between the germline ends. The CDR3 is 14 residues long.

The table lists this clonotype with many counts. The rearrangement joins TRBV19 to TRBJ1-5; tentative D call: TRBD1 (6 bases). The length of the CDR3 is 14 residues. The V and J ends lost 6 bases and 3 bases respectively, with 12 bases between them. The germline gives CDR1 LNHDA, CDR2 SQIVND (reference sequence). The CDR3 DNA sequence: TGTGCCAGTAGAGCAGGGGTGGTCAATCAGCCCCAGCATTTT. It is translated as CASRAGVVNQPQHF.

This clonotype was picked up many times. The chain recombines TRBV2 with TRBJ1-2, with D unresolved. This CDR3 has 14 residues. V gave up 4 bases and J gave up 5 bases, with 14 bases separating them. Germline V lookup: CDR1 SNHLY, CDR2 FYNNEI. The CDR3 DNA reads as TGTGCCAGCAGTGGTGTGGAACCTCTTTATGGCTACACCTTC. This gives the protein CASSGVEPLYGYTF. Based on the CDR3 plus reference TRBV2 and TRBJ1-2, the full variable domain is EPEVTQTPSHQVTQMGQEVILRCVPISNHLYFYWYRQILGQKVEFLVSFYNNEISEKSEIFDDQFSVERPDGSNFTLKIRSTKLEDSAMYFCASSGVEPLYGYTFGSGTRLTVV.

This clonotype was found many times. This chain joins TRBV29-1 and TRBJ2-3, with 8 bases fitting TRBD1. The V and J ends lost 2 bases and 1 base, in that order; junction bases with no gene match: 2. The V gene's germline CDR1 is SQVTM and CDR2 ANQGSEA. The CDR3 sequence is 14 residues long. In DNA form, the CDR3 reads TGCAGCGTTGAAACAGGGGGAGGCACAGATACGCAGTATTTT. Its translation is CSVETGGGTDTQYF.

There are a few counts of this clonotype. The CDR3 protein is CASSHSGSTDTQYF. CDR3 in DNA: TGTGCCAGCAGCCACAGCGGATCCACAGATACGCAGTATTTT. The J gene is TRBJ2-3, the V gene TRBV6-1; D possibly corresponds to TRBD2 (5 bases). The CDR3 loop spans 14 amino acids. Trimming took off 6 bases at V and 2 bases at J, with 12 bases between the two ends. The germline gives CDR1 MNHNS, CDR2 SASEGT.

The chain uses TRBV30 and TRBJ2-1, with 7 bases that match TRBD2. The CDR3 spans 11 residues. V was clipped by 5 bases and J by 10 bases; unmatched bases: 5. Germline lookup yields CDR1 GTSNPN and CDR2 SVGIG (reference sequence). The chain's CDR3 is CAWETSWEQFF. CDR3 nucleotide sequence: TGTGCCTGGGAGACTAGCTGGGAGCAGTTCTTC.

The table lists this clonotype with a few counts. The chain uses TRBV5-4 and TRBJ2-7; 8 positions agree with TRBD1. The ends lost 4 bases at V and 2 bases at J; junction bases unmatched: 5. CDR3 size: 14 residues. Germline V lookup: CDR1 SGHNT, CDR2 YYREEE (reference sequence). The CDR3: CASSVTGETYEQYV. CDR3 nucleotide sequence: TGTGCCAGCAGCGTGACAGGGGAGACCTACGAGCAGTACGTC.

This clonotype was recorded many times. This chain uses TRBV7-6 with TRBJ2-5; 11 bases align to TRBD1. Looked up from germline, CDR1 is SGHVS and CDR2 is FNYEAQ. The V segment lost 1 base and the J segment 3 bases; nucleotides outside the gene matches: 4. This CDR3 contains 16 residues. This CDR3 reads CASSLGPGQGEETQYF. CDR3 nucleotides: TGTGCCAGCAGCTTAGGACCGGGACAGGGGGAAGAGACCCAGTACTTC. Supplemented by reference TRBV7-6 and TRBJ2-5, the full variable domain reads GAGVSQSPRYKVTKRGQDVALRCDPISGHVSLYWYRQALGQGPEFLTYFNYEAQQDKSGLPNDRFSAERPEGSISTLTIQRTEQRDSAMYRCASSLGPGQGEETQYFGPGTRLLVL.

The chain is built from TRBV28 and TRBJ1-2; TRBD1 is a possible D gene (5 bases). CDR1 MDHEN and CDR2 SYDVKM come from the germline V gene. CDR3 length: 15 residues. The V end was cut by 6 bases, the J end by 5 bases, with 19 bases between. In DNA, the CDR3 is TGTGCCAGCAGAAAATACCAGGGTGACATTTATGGCTACACCTTC. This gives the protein CASRKYQGDIYGYTF.

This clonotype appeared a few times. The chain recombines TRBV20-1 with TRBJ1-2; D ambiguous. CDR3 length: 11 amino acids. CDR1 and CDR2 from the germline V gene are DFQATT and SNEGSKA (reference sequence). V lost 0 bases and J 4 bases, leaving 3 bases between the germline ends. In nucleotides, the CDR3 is TGCAGTGCTAGAGATCCCTATGGCTACACCTTC. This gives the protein CSARDPYGYTF.

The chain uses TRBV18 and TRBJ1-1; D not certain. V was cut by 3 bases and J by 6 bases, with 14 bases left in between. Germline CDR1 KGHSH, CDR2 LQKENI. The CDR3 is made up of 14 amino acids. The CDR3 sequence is CASSPVSAGSEAFF. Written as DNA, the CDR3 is TGTGCCAGCTCACCCGTGTCTGCAGGCTCTGAAGCTTTCTTT.

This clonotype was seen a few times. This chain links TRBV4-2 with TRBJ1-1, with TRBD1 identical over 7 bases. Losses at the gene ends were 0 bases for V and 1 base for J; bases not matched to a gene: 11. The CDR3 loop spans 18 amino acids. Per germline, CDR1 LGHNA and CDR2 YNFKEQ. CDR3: CASSQDSLTGWGNTEAFF. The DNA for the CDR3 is TGTGCCAGCAGCCAAGACAGCCTGACAGGGTGGGGGAACACTGAAGCTTTCTTT.